The 15 T cell receptor beta chains in this list originate from one sample, sequenced in a study of Ad26.COV2.S vaccination and SARS-CoV-2 variants. As to treatment: some 20 received Ad26.COV2.S at low or high dose, single or two shots; a few received placebo; per-sample allocation not given. Day 63 after the first vaccine or placebo injection was the time point for sampling. Assay used: immunoSEQ multiplex PCR; TCRdb lists only in-frame clones, some missing. The data hold approximately 300,000 clones, with 86% observed a single time. Here the sequenced sample was peripheral blood, taken in a trial of Ad26.COV2.S vaccine versus placebo. The source of these receptors is a person aged 18-65 years who received the Ad26.COV2.S COVID-19 vaccine or a placebo.

The chain links TRBV19 to TRBJ2-7; the match to TRBD1 covers 8 bases. The ends lost 6 bases at V and 2 bases at J; junction bases unmatched: 9. CDR3 length: 15 amino acids. Germline V gives CDR1 LNHDA, CDR2 SQIVND (reference sequence). The CDR3 is CASRPRDRTPYEQYF. DNA for the CDR3: TGTGCCAGTAGGCCTAGGGACAGGACCCCCTACGAGCAGTACTTC.

The chain joins TRBV7-9 to TRBJ1-1; D is unresolved. CDR3 length: 14 residues. The V end lost 4 bases, the J end lost 0 bases, and 9 bases lay between the germline ends. CDR1 is SEHNR, CDR2 FQNEAQ, per germline (reference sequence). The CDR3 region has the DNA TGTGCCAGCAGCTCGCAGCCTATGAACACTGAAGCTTTCTTT. This gives the protein CASSSQPMNTEAFF.

V usage is TRBV3-1 (or the pseudogene TRBV3-2) and J usage is TRBJ1-2; possible D gene TRBD1, 5 bases. The V and J ends lost 3 bases and 11 bases respectively, with 16 bases between them. Germline CDR1 LGHDT, CDR2 YNNKEL (reference sequence). The CDR3 spans 13 residues. This CDR3 reads CASSHKRRGLYTF. CDR3 DNA: TGTGCCAGCAGCCATAAAAGGAGGGGTCTGTACACCTTC.

The V and J genes are TRBV19 and TRBJ1-2, with TRBD1 matching 9 bases. The ends lost 6 bases at V and 2 bases at J; junction bases unmatched: 13. CDR3 size: 17 residues. CDR1 LNHDA and CDR2 SQIVND come from the germline V gene (reference sequence). The DNA for the CDR3 is TGTGCCAGTAGGTCACCACTTGGGACAGGGAAGAACTATGGCTACACCTTC. This encodes CASRSPLGTGKNYGYTF.

The rearrangement joins TRBV12-3 or TRBV12-4 to TRBJ2-3, with D uncertain. Trimming removed 6 bases from V and 6 bases from J, with 10 bases in between. The CDR3 is made up of 12 amino acids. The CDR3 here is CASSSQVDTQYF. DNA of the CDR3: TGTGCCAGCAGCTCTCAGGTGGATACGCAGTATTTT.

This chain uses TRBV6-4 with TRBJ2-3; 15 bases are a match to TRBD2. V was clipped by 6 bases and J by 6 bases; unmatched bases: 4. Per germline, CDR1 MRHNA and CDR2 SNTAGT. CDR3 length: 15 residues. The CDR3: CASSRTSGGVDTQYF. In DNA form, the CDR3 reads TGTGCCAGCAGCAGGACTAGCGGGGGGGTTGATACGCAGTATTTT.

This chain links TRBV7-2 with TRBJ1-6; 9 positions agree with TRBD1. The V gene end was trimmed by 5 bases and the J gene end by 5 bases; junction bases not matched to a gene: 7. The CDR3 is made up of 16 amino acids. Germline CDR1 and CDR2: SGHTA and FQGNSA. CDR3 loop: CASSKGDRANNSPLHF. In DNA, the CDR3 is TGTGCCAGCAGCAAAGGGGACAGGGCAAATAATTCACCCCTCCACTTT.

The chain has TRBV30 and TRBJ2-6; a weak D match, TRBD2 (6 bases). Deletions cut 7 bases from V and 3 bases from J, with 16 bases between. The CDR3 is made up of 15 amino acids. Per the germline V gene, CDR1 is GTSNPN and CDR2 is SVGIG (reference sequence). The CDR3 sequence is CAFTSFSYGANVLTF. CDR3 in DNA: TGTGCCTTCACTAGCTTTTCTTATGGGGCCAACGTCCTGACTTTC.

V gene TRBV5-1 combines with J gene TRBJ2-5; 10 positions match TRBD2. The trim removed 0 bases at V and 5 bases at J, leaving 4 bases unmatched. The germline V gene encodes CDR1 SGHRS and CDR2 YFSETQ. The CDR3 is 15 amino acids. CDR3 bases: TGCGCCAGCAGCTTGGGAAGCGGGGGGGCTGAGACCCAGTACTTC. As protein: CASSLGSGGAETQYF.

The J gene is TRBJ1-2, the V gene TRBV6-2 or TRBV6-3; D gene ambiguous. The V end was cut by 6 bases, the J end by 4 bases, with 9 bases between. Germline V gene sequence: CDR1 MNHEY, CDR2 SVGEGT. This CDR3 is built from 12 residues. The CDR3 nucleotides read TGTGCCAGCAGCCAAGAATTCTATGGCTACACCTTC. This codes for CASSQEFYGYTF.

This rearrangement joins TRBV19 to TRBJ1-1, with TRBD1 as a possible D gene (5 bases). The V and J ends lost 3 bases and 1 base respectively, with 6 bases between them. The CDR3 is 13 amino acids. Germline V gene lookup returns CDR1 LNHDA and CDR2 SQIVND (reference sequence). The chain's CDR3 is CASSMGQNTEAFF. The CDR3 region has the DNA TGTGCCAGTAGTATGGGGCAGAACACTGAAGCTTTCTTT.

This rearrangement joins TRBV11-2 to TRBJ1-2, with D maybe TRBD1 (5 bases). The CDR3 extends over 13 amino acids. V shed 5 bases and J shed 3 bases, with 10 bases lying between them. CDR1 is SGHAT, CDR2 FQNNGV, per germline. In nucleotides, the CDR3 is TGTGCCAGCAGCCGCGACAGTTACTATGGCTACACCTTC. Translating gives CASSRDSYYGYTF.

This sequence joins TRBV5-8 and TRBJ1-2; 7 bases fit TRBD1. J lost 2 bases, V lost 7 bases, and 11 bases had no gene match. Germline CDR1 SGHTS, CDR2 YDEGEE. The CDR3 sequence is 15 residues long. CDR3 residues: CASGDNRGPNYGYTF. Written as DNA, the CDR3 is TGTGCCAGCGGCGATAACAGGGGACCCAACTATGGCTACACCTTC.

Only one count was recorded for this clone. This CDR3 is also generated by other DNA sequences in the sample. The chain joins TRBV9 to TRBJ1-1, with D possibly matching TRBD1 (5 bases). CDR3 length: 13 residues. Germline CDR1 reads SGDLS; CDR2 reads YYNGEE. Trimming removed 1 base from V and 1 base from J, with 5 bases in between. The CDR3: CASSVTGNTEAFF. The CDR3 nucleotides read TGTGCCAGCAGCGTAACAGGGAACACTGAAGCTTTCTTT.

The V call is TRBV19, the J call TRBJ1-1; no clear D. The CDR3 has 16 residues. Trimming pared 7 bases from V and 0 bases from J, leaving 18 bases between. Germline CDR1 LNHDA, CDR2 SQIVND (reference sequence). The CDR3 region has the DNA TGTGCCAGTACCCCCGTCCTAATATTAATGAACACTGAAGCTTTCTTT. Its translation: CASTPVLILMNTEAFF.